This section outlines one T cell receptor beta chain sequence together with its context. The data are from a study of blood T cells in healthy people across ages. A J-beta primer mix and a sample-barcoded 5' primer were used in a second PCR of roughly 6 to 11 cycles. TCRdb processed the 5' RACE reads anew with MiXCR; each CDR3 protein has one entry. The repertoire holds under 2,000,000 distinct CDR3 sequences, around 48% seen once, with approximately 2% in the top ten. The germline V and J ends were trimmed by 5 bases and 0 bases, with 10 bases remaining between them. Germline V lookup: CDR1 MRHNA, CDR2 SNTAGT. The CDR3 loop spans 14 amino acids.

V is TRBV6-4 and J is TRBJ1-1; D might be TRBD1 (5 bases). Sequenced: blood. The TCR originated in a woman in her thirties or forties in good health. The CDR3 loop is CASSRDLMNTEAFF. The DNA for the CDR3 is TGTGCCAGCAGTAGGGACCTGATGAACACTGAAGCTTTCTTT.